These 7 T cell receptor beta chains were all obtained from the same sample, sequenced in a study of high-grade serous ovarian cancer treatment subgroups. The tumor samples were collected prior to definitive surgery or chemotherapy. Measured with immunoSEQ multiplex PCR; TCRdb has only the in-frame clones, and not every one. The table lists about 5,700 clones, over 65% of them singletons. The sequenced sample consisted of tumor tissue. These receptors all stem from a human donor with high-grade serous ovarian cancer.

This sequence joins TRBV18 and TRBJ2-3; 8 bases match TRBD2. The V and J ends lost 4 bases and 0 bases, in that order; junction bases with no gene match: 3. The CDR3 runs 15 residues. Germline V gene sequence: CDR1 KGHSH, CDR2 LQKENI. This CDR3 reads CASSLTSASTDTQYF. Written as DNA, the CDR3 is TGTGCCAGCTCACTGACTAGCGCTAGCACAGATACGCAGTATTTT.

The gene calls are TRBV5-4 and TRBJ1-2; D is unclear. V lost 0 bases and J 5 bases, leaving 11 bases between the germline ends. Per the germline V gene, CDR1 is SGHNT and CDR2 is YYREEE (reference sequence). CDR3 length: 14 residues. CDR3 sequence (DNA): TGTGCCAGCAGCTTGGGGGTCGTCTCTTATGGCTACACCTTC. This sequence encodes CASSLGVVSYGYTF.

The chain joins TRBV2 to TRBJ1-2, with D hard to call. Germline V gives CDR1 SNHLY, CDR2 FYNNEI. V was cut by 2 bases and J by 8 bases, with 9 bases left in between. The CDR3 sequence is 12 residues long. This CDR3 reads CASSEFIQGYTF. The CDR3 nucleotides are TGTGCCAGCAGTGAATTCATTCAAGGCTACACCTTC.

The V call is TRBV18, the J call TRBJ2-2; tentatively, D is TRBD1 (5 bases). CDR1 and CDR2 (germline): KGHSH, LQKENI. This CDR3 is 12 amino acids long. V lost 6 bases and J lost 4, with 6 bases in between. CDR3: CASSGLTGELFF. The CDR3 DNA reads as TGTGCCAGCTCGGGGCTCACCGGGGAGCTGTTTTTT.

This clone was seen just once. V gene TRBV28 combines with J gene TRBJ2-1; a possible D gene is TRBD2 (5 bases). CDR3 length equals 16 residues. In germline, CDR1 is MDHEN, CDR2 SYDVKM. Trimming removed 8 bases at V and 2 bases at J, with 19 bases between. CDR3 DNA: TGTGCCAGCGGACCTTCGGGGAGAGGGACCTACAATGAGCAGTTCTTC. It translates to CASGPSGRGTYNEQFF.

V and J are TRBV19 and TRBJ1-6, with 8 bases matching TRBD1. Per germline, CDR1 LNHDA and CDR2 SQIVND (reference sequence). The trim removed 4 bases at V and 7 bases at J, leaving 3 bases unmatched. This CDR3 spans 14 amino acids. CDR3 DNA sequence: TGTGCCAGTAGTACCCGGACAGGGAATTCACCCCTCCACTTT. This codes for CASSTRTGNSPLHF.

This clone was picked up a small number of times. This chain links TRBV28 with TRBJ2-7; tentatively, D is TRBD1 (5 bases). The CDR3 length is 15 residues. Germline CDR1 MDHEN, CDR2 SYDVKM. V was clipped by 6 bases and J by 1 base, with 16 bases between them. CDR3 protein: CASSPGQWLSYEQYF. Written as DNA, the CDR3 is TGTGCCAGCAGCCCCGGACAATGGTTGTCCTACGAGCAGTACTTC.